The clone carrying this TCR beta chain was observed a handful of times. Antigen specificity is unknown. The sample originates from a study of shared clonotypes between healthy human individuals. General observations from the study: The expectation was that sequencing depth would affect clonotype sharing among donors.

Libraries were prepared by immunoSEQ multiplex PCR; TCRdb keeps only in-frame clonotypes and omits some of them. This table holds around 100,000 clones, 67% found once. Combining CD45RO+ cells with CCR7-negative CD45RA+ TemRA cells gave CD8 memory. This receptor was taken from a man aged 25 to 40 in good health. Sample: memory CD8+ T cells sorted from blood. As to subset: CD45RO+ cells pooled with CCR7-negative TemRA cells.

Written as DNA, the CDR3 is TGTGCCAGCAGCCCTAGCGGTAATGAGCAGTTCTTC. It codes for CASSPSGNEQFF. V usage is TRBV7-3 and J usage is TRBJ2-1; 7 bases align to TRBD2. CDR1 SGHTA and CDR2 FQGTGA come from the germline V gene. V was clipped by 5 bases and J by 7 bases; unmatched bases: 2. The CDR3 runs to 12 residues.